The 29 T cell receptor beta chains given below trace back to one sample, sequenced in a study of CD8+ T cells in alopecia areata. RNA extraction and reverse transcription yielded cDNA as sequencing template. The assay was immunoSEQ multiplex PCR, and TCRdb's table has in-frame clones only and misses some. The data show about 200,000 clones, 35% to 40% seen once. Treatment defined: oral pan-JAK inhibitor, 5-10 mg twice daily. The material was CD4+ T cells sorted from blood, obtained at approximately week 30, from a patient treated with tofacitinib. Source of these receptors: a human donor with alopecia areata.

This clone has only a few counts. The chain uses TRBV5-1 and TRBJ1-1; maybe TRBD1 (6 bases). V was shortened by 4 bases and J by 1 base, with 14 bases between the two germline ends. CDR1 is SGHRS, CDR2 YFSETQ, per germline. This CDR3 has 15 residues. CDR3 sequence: CASSPDGQRNTEAFF. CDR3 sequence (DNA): TGCGCCAGCAGCCCTGATGGACAGAGGAACACTGAAGCTTTCTTT.

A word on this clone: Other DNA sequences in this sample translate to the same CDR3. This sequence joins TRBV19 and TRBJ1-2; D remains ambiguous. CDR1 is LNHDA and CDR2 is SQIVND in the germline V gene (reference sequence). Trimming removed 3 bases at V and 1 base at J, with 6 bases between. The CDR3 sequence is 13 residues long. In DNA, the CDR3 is TGTGCCAGTAGTATTGTCAGTAACTATGGCTACACCTTC. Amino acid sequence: CASSIVSNYGYTF.

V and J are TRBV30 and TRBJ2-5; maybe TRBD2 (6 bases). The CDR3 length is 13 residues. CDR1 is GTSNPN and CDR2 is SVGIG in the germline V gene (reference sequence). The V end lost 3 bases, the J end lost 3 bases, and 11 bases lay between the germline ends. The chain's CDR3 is CAWRPGGKETQYF. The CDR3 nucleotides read TGTGCCTGGAGACCCGGCGGGAAAGAGACCCAGTACTTC.

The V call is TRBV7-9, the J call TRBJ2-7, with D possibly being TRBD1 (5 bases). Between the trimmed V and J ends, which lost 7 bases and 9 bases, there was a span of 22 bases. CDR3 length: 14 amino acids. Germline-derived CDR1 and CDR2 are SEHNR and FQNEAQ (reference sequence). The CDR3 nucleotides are TGTGCCAGCAATTCCCCCGGTAGGGGAAATTGGCAGTACTTC. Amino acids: CASNSPGRGNWQYF.

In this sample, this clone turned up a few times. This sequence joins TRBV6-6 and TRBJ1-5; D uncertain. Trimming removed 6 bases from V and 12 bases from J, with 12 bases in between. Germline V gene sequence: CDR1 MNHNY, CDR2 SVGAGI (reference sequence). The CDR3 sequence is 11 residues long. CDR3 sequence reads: CASSNGQVQHF. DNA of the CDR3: TGTGCCAGCAGCAACGGCCAGGTCCAGCATTTT.

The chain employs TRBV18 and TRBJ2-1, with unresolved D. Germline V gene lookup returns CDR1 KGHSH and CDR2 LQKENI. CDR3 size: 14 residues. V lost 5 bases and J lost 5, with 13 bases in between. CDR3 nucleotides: TGTGCCAGCTCAGCACGCATTGGAGACAATGAGCAGTTCTTC. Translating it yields CASSARIGDNEQFF.

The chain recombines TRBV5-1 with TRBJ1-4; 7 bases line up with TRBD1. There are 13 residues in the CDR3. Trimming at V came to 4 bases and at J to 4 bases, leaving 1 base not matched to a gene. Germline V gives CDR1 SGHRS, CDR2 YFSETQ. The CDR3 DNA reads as TGCGCCAGCAGCCGGGACAGTAATGAAAAACTGTTTTTT. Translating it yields CASSRDSNEKLFF.

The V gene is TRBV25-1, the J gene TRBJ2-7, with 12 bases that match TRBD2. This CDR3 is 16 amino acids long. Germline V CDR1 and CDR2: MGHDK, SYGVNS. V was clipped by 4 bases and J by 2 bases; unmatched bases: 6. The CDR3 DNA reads TGTGCCAGCAGTGGCCGGACTAGCGGGACTCCCTACGAGCAGTACTTC. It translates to CASSGRTSGTPYEQYF.

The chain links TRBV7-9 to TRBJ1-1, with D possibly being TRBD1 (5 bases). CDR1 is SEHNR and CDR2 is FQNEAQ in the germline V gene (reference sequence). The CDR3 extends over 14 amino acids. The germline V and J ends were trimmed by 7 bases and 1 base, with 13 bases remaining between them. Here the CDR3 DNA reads TGTGCCAGCACCACCGGGGCAGCGAACACTGAAGCTTTCTTT. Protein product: CASTTGAANTEAFF.

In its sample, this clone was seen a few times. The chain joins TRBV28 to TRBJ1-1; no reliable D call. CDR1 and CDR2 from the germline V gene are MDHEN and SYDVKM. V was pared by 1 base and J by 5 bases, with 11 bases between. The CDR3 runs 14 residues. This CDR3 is CASSLFLRVTEAFF. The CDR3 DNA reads TGTGCCAGCAGTTTATTTTTGAGGGTGACTGAAGCTTTCTTT.

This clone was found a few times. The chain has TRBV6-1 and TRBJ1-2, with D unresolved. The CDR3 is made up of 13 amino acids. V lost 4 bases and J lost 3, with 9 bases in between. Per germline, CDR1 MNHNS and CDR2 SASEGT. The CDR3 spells CASSVTDYYGYTF. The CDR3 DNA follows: TGTGCCAGCAGTGTCACAGACTACTATGGCTACACCTTC.

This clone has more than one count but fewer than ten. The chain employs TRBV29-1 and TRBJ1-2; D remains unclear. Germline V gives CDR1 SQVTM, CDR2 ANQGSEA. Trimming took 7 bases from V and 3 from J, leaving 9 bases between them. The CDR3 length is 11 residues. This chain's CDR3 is CSDTNYYGYTF. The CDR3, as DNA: TGCAGCGACACAAACTACTATGGCTACACCTTC.

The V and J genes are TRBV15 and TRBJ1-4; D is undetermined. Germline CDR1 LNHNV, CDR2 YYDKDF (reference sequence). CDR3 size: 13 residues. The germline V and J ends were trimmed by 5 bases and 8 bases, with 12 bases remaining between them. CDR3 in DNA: TGTGCCACCAGCCTCGGCCGCCCCGAAAAACTGTTTTTT. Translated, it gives CATSLGRPEKLFF.

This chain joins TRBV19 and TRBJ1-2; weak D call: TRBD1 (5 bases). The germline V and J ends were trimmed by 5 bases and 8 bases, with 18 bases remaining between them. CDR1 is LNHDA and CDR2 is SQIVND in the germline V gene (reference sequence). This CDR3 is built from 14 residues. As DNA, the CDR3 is TGTGCCAGTAGTCCCGACAGAGAGAGGATGGGCTACACCTTC. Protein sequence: CASSPDRERMGYTF.

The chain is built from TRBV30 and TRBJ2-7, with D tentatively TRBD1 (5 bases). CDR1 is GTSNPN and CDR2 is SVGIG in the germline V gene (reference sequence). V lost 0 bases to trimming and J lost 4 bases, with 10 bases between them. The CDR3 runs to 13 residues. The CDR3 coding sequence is TGTGCCTGGAGTGTACCGGACATATACGAGCAGTACTTC. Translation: CAWSVPDIYEQYF.

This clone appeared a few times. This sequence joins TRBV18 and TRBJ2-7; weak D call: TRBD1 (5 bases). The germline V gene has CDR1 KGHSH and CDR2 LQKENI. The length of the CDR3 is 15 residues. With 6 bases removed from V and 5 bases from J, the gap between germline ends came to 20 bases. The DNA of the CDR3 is TGTGCCAGCTCCCAAAACCAGGGAAATGCCGACGAGCAGTACTTC. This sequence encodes CASSQNQGNADEQYF.

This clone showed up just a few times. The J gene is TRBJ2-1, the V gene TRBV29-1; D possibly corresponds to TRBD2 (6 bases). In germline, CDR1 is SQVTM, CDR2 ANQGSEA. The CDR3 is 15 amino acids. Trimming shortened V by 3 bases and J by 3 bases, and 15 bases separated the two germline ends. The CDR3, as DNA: TGCAGCGTTGACGGGGGTTCCACGTACTACAATGAGCAGTTCTTC. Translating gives CSVDGGSTYYNEQFF.

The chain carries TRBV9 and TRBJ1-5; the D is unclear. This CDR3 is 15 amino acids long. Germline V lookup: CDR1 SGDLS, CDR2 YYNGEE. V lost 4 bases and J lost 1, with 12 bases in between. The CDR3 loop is CASSRPAESNQPQHF. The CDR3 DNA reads TGTGCCAGCAGCAGACCGGCGGAGAGCAATCAGCCCCAGCATTTT.

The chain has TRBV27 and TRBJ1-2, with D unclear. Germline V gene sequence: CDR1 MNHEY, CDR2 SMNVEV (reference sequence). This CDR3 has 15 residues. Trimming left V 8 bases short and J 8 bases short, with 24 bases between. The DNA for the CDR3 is TGTGCCAGCCGGATTATCGGGTCCGTGAACGAGGGCTACACCTTC. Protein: CASRIIGSVNEGYTF.

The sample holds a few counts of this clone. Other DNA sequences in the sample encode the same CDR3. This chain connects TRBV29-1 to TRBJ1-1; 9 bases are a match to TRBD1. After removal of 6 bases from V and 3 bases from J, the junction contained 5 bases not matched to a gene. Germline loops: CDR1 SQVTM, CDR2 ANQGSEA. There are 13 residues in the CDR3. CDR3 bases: TGCAGCGTCTCCCGGACAGGGGACACTGAAGCTTTCTTT. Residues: CSVSRTGDTEAFF.

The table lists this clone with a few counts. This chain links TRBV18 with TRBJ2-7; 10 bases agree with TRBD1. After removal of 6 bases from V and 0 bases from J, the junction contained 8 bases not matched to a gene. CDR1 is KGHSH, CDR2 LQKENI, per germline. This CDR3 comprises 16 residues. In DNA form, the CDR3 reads TGTGCCAGCTCCCCCAGACAGGGGGCGAGCTCCTACGAGCAGTACTTC. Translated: CASSPRQGASSYEQYF.

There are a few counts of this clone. CDR3 coding DNA: TGCGCCAGCAGCTTGGTTCTAGCGGGCCTCGAGCAGTTCTTC. Translated, it gives CASSLVLAGLEQFF. The rearrangement joins TRBV5-1 to TRBJ2-1, with 8 bases aligning to TRBD2. CDR3 length: 14 residues. V shed 0 bases, J shed 10 bases, and the junction held 6 bases outside the gene matches. Germline V gene lookup returns CDR1 SGHRS and CDR2 YFSETQ.

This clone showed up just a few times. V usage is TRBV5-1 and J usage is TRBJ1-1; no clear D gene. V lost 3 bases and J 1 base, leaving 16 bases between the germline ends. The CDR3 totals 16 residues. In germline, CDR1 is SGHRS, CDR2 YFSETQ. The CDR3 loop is CASSSGFGPTNTEAFF. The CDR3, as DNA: TGCGCCAGCAGCTCGGGTTTCGGACCAACGAACACTGAAGCTTTCTTT. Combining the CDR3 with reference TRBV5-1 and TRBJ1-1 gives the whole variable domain KAGVTQTPRYLIKTRGQQVTLSCSPISGHRSVSWYQQTPGQGLQFLFEYFSETQRNKGNFPGRFSGRQFSNSRSEMNVSTLELGDSALYLCASSSGFGPTNTEAFFGQGTRLTVV.

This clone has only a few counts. CDR3 DNA sequence: TGTGCCAGCAGGAACGAACTAGCGGGAGGCACAGATACGCAGTATTTT. This encodes CASRNELAGGTDTQYF. The chain has TRBV5-4 and TRBJ2-3; TRBD2 agrees at 11 bases. CDR3 size: 16 residues. The ends lost 5 bases at V and 1 base at J; junction bases unmatched: 6. CDR1 and CDR2 (germline): SGHNT, YYREEE (reference sequence). Filled out from reference TRBV5-4 and TRBJ2-3, the complete variable domain reads ETGVTQSPTHLIKTRGQQVTLRCSSQSGHNTVSWYQQALGQGPQFIFQYYREEENGRGNFPPRFSGLQFPNYSSELNVNALELDDSALYLCASRNELAGGTDTQYFGPGTRLTVL.

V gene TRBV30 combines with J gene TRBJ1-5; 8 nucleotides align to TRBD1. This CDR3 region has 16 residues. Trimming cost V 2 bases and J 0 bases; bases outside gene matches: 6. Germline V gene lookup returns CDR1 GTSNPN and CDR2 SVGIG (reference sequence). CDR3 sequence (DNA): TGTGCCTGGAGTCCCGACAGGGGCAGTAGCAATCAGCCCCAGCATTTT. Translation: CAWSPDRGSSNQPQHF.

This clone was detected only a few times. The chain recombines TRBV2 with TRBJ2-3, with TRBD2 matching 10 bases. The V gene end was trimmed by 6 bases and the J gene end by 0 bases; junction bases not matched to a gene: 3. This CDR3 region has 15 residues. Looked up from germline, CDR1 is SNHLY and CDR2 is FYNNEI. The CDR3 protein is CASRETSGSTDTQYF. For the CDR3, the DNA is TGTGCCAGCAGAGAGACTAGCGGGAGCACAGATACGCAGTATTTT.

The CDR3 protein is CASSYARTGANVLTF. The CDR3 nucleotides read TGTGCCAGCAGTTACGCGAGAACTGGGGCCAACGTCCTGACTTTC. This chain joins TRBV6-5 and TRBJ2-6, with D unclear. The V gene's germline CDR1 is MNHEY and CDR2 SVGAGI. The CDR3 sequence is 15 residues long. Trimming cost V 2 bases and J 2 bases, with 7 bases left between them.

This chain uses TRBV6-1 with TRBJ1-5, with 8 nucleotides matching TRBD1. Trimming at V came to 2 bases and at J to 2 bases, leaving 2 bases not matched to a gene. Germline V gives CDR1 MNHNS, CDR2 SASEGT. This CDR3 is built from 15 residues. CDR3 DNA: TGTGCCAGCAGTGAACAGGGGGCCCGCAATCAGCCCCAGCATTTT. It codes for CASSEQGARNQPQHF.

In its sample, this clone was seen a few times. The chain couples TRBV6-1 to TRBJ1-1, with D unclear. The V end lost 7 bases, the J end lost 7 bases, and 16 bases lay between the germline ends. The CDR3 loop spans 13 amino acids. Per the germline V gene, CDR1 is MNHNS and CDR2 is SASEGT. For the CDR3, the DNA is TGTGCCAGCAATCCAGACGGACGAAGTGAAGCTTTCTTT. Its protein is CASNPDGRSEAFF.